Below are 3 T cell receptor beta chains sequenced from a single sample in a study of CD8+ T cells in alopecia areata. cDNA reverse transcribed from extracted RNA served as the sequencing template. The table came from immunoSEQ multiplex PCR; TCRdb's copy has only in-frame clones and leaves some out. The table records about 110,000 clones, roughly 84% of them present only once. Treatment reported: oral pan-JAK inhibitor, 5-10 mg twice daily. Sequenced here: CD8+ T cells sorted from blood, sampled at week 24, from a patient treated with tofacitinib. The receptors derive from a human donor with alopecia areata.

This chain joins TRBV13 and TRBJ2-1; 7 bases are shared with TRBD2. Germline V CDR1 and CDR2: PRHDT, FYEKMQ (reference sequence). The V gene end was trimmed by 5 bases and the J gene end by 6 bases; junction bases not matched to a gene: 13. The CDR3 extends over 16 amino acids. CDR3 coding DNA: TGTGCCAGCAGCCAAGTAAGAAGGGAGGGATCCAATGAGCAGTTCTTC. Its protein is CASSQVRREGSNEQFF.

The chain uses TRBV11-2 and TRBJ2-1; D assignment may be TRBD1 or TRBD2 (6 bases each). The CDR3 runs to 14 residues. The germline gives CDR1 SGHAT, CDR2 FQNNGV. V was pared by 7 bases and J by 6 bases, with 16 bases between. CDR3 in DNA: TGTGCCAGCACTATTACTAAGGGGGGCAATGAGCAGTTCTTC. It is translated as CASTITKGGNEQFF.

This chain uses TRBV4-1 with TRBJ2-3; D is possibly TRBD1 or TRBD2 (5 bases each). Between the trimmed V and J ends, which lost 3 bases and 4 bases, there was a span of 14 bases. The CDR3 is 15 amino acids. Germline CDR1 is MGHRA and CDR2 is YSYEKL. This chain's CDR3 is CASSQGVELADTQYF. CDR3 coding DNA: TGCGCCAGCAGCCAGGGGGTGGAATTAGCAGATACGCAGTATTTT.